This T cell receptor beta chain comes out of a study of Graves' ophthalmopathy and Graves' hyperthyroidism. General observations from the study: With approximately 88% sensitivity and over 65% specificity, a 13-signature model separated ophthalmopathy from stable hyperthyroidism.

Details on this clonotype: Antigen: not known.

Scientists amplified the TCR beta CDR3 regions from RNA transcripts. RT-PCR was first run with HTBI primers, then multiplex PCR in a second round. TCRdb recomputed calls from the multiplex PCR reads with MiXCR, one row per CDR3 protein. This table has approximately 1.2 million distinct CDR3 sequences, 35% to 45% appearing once. This CDR3 comprises 15 residues. Deletions cut 0 bases from V and 1 base from J, with 10 bases between. The germline gives CDR1 LGHNA, CDR2 YSLEER. The V call is TRBV4-3, the J call TRBJ2-7; D remains unclear. The sample was peripheral blood or thyroid tissue (not recorded which). The sequence was collected from an adult man with Graves' hyperthyroidism. In DNA, the CDR3 is TGCGCCAGCAGCCAAGATATTGAAGGTTCCTACGAGCAGTACTTC. It translates to CASSQDIEGSYEQYF.